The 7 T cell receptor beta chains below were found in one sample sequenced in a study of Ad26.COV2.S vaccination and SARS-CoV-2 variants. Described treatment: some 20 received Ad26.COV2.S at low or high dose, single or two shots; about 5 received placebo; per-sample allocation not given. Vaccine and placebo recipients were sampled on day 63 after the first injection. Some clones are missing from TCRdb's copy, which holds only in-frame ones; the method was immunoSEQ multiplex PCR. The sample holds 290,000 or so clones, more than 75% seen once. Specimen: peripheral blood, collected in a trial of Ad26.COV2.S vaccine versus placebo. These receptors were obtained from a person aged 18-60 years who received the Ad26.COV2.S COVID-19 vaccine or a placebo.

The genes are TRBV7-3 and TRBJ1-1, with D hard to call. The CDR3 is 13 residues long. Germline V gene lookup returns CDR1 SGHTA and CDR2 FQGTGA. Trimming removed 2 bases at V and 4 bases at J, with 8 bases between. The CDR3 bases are TGTGCCAGCAGCTTACTGGGGAGCACTGAAGCTTTCTTT. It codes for CASSLLGSTEAFF.

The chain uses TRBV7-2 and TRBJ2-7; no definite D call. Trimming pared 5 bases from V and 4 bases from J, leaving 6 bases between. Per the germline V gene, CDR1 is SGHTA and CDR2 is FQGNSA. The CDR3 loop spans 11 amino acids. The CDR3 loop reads CASSAKYEQYF. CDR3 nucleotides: TGTGCCAGCAGCGCCAAGTACGAGCAGTACTTC.

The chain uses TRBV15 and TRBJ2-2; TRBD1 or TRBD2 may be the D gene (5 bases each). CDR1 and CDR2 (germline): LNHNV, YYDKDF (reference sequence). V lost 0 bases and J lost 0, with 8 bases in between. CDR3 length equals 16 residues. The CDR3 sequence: CATSRESGPNTGELFF. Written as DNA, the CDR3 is TGTGCCACCAGCAGAGAGTCGGGGCCGAACACCGGGGAGCTGTTTTTT. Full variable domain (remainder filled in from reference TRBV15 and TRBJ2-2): DAMVIQNPRYQVTQFGKPVTLSCSQTLNHNVMYWYQQKSSQAPKLLFHYYDKDFNNEADTPDNFQSRRPNTSFCFLDIRSPGLGDTAMYLCATSRESGPNTGELFFGEGSRLTVL.

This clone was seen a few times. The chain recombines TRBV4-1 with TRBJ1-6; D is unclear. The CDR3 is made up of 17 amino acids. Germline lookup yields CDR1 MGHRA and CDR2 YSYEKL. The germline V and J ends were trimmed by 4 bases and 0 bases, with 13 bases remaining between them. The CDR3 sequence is CASSRGSSSSYNSPLHF. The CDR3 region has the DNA TGCGCCAGCAGCCGTGGGAGCAGCAGCTCCTATAATTCACCCCTCCACTTT.

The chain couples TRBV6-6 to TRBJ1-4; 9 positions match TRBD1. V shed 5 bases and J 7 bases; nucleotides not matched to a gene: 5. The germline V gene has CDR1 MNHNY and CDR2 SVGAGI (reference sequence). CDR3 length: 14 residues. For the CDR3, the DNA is TGTGCCAGCAGTCCCGGGACAGGGCCTGAAAAACTGTTTTTT. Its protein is CASSPGTGPEKLFF.

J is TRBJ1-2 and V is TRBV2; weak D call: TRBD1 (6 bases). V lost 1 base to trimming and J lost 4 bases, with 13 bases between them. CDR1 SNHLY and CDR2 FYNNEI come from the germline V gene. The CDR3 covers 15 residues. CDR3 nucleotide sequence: TGTGCCAGCAGTGAAGTAGGAGGGGGGACCTATGGCTACACCTTC. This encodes CASSEVGGGTYGYTF.

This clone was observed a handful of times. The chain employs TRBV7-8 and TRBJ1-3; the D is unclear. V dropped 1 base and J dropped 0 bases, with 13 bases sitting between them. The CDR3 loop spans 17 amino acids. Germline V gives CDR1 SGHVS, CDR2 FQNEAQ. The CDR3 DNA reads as TGTGCCAGCAGCTTAGGACCTCTCAGCCGCTCTGGAAACACCATATATTTT. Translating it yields CASSLGPLSRSGNTIYF.